This record looks at one T cell receptor (beta chain) sequence and its context. The data are from a study of blood T cell repertoires in COVID-19. About the research overall: Sample material is recorded as cDNA or gDNA derived from T cells, B-cell-depleted T cells, or PBMCs.

The protocol was immunoSEQ multiplex PCR, while the TCRdb copy is restricted to in-frame clones and leaves out a portion. This table has about 270,000 clones, roughly 87% appearing once. Specimen: peripheral blood. The sequence came from a human donor in a cohort sampled during active COVID-19.

This CDR3 is CASSINQRGYNEQFF. The CDR3 DNA sequence: TGTGCCAGTAGTATAAACCAGCGGGGCTACAATGAGCAGTTCTTC. The rearrangement joins TRBV19 to TRBJ2-1, with TRBD2 matching 7 bases. This CDR3 contains 15 residues. The J segment lost 3 bases and the V segment lost 2 bases, leaving 4 bases of the junction unmatched. The germline CDR1 and CDR2 sequences are LNHDA and SQIVND (reference sequence).